Listed here are 14 T cell receptor beta chains from one sample, sequenced in a study of OX40 agonist ivuxolimab in advanced cancers. Produced via immunoSEQ multiplex PCR; TCRdb's table is partial and in-frame only. The profile shows fewer than 65,000 clones, more than 80% of them singletons. This material consisted of CD4+ or CD8+ T cells sorted from blood, taken in a trial of the OX40 agonist ivuxolimab. Receptors originate from an adult with an advanced solid tumor such as melanoma, head and neck, liver or kidney cancer.

The genes are TRBV5-1 and TRBJ2-5; 7 positions agree with TRBD1. CDR3 length: 16 residues. Germline CDR1 is SGHRS and CDR2 is YFSETQ. Unmatched junction bases numbered 12, after V lost 4 bases and J lost 3 bases. The CDR3 reads CASSPEGGYLEETQYF. In DNA form, the CDR3 reads TGCGCCAGCAGCCCGGAAGGGGGCTACCTCGAAGAGACCCAGTACTTC.

The V gene is TRBV30, the J gene TRBJ1-5, with D perhaps matching TRBD1 (6 bases). V was cut by 0 bases and J by 2 bases, with 11 bases left in between. This CDR3 is built from 15 residues. Looked up from germline, CDR1 is GTSNPN and CDR2 is SVGIG (reference sequence). Written as DNA, the CDR3 is TGTGCCTGGAGTGTACAGGGCCAGCGCAATCAGCCCCAGCATTTT. Translated: CAWSVQGQRNQPQHF.

The rearrangement uses TRBV6-6 and TRBJ1-6, with D possibly TRBD1 on 5 matching bases. The CDR3 is made up of 14 amino acids. Germline V gene lookup returns CDR1 MNHNY and CDR2 SVGAGI (reference sequence). Trimming removed 4 bases at V and 9 bases at J, with 13 bases between. Written as DNA, the CDR3 is TGTGCCAGCAGTTGGAGGCAGGGTGGTTCACCCCTCCACTTT. Translated: CASSWRQGGSPLHF.

The chain links TRBV5-1 to TRBJ2-3; D possibly matches TRBD1 or TRBD2 (5 bases each). In germline, CDR1 is SGHRS, CDR2 YFSETQ. The CDR3 has 15 residues. Trimming took off 4 bases at V and 3 bases at J, with 15 bases between the two ends. CDR3 residues: CASSPQGRQTDTQYF. In nucleotides, the CDR3 is TGCGCCAGCAGCCCTCAAGGGAGACAGACAGATACGCAGTATTTT.

This chain uses TRBV4-2 with TRBJ1-4; 11 nucleotides agree with TRBD1. The V segment lost 4 bases and the J segment 6 bases; nucleotides outside the gene matches: 4. The germline V gene has CDR1 LGHNA and CDR2 YNFKEQ. This CDR3 is 15 amino acids long. The CDR3 reads CASSRPDRGHEKLFF. The CDR3 DNA reads as TGTGCCAGCAGCCGGCCGGACAGGGGGCATGAAAAACTGTTTTTT.

This clone appeared a single time. The rearrangement links TRBV10-1 to TRBJ1-3, with 8 bases aligning to TRBD1. Germline lookup yields CDR1 WNHNN and CDR2 SYGVQD (reference sequence). The V segment lost 6 bases and the J segment 2 bases; nucleotides outside the gene matches: 0. The CDR3 covers 13 residues. The CDR3 is CASRQGAGNTIYF. The CDR3 region has the DNA TGCGCCAGCAGACAGGGGGCTGGAAACACCATATATTTT.

The J gene is TRBJ2-3, the V gene TRBV7-6, with D tentatively TRBD1 (6 bases). Trimming left V 5 bases short and J 10 bases short, with 19 bases between. Germline CDR1 SGHVS, CDR2 FNYEAQ. The CDR3 contains 14 residues. The CDR3 DNA sequence: TGTGCCAGCAGCCCCCAGGGTACATCAGGGGCGCAGTATTTT. It yields the protein CASSPQGTSGAQYF.

The V gene is TRBV18, the J gene TRBJ2-3; 7 bases match TRBD1. The CDR3 is made up of 14 amino acids. With 3 bases clipped from V and 2 bases from J, the junction kept 2 bases outside the gene matches. Per the germline V gene, CDR1 is KGHSH and CDR2 is LQKENI. This CDR3 reads CASSPDRNTDTQYF. The CDR3 nucleotides read TGTGCCAGCTCACCGGACAGGAACACAGATACGCAGTATTTT.

The chain is built from TRBV9 and TRBJ2-2; D unresolved. The CDR3 runs to 13 residues. Germline CDR1 and CDR2: SGDLS and YYNGEE. V lost 1 base to trimming and J lost 4 bases, with 5 bases between them. CDR3 protein: CASSVFVTGELFF. The CDR3 DNA sequence: TGTGCCAGCAGCGTATTTGTCACCGGGGAGCTGTTTTTT.

V gene TRBV19 combines with J gene TRBJ2-1; TRBD2 matches 8 bases. The CDR3 contains 16 residues. V lost 3 bases and J lost 4; bases outside the gene matches: 8. Germline-derived CDR1 and CDR2 are LNHDA and SQIVND (reference sequence). DNA of the CDR3: TGTGCCAGTAGTATGGAATGGCTAGCGGGTTACAATGAGCAGTTCTTC. Its protein product is CASSMEWLAGYNEQFF.

The J gene is TRBJ1-4, the V gene TRBV7-2, with D unresolved. Germline V gene sequence: CDR1 SGHTA, CDR2 FQGNSA. The CDR3 runs 12 residues. Trimming left V 0 bases short and J 7 bases short, with 3 bases between. CDR3 sequence reads: CASSLATEKLFF. The CDR3 region has the DNA TGTGCCAGCAGCTTAGCGACTGAAAAACTGTTTTTT.

V and J are TRBV28 and TRBJ1-5; D may be TRBD1 (5 bases). The CDR3 runs 17 residues. Germline V CDR1 and CDR2: MDHEN, SYDVKM. Trimming stripped 8 bases from V and 0 bases from J, with 20 bases between. Here the CDR3 DNA reads TGTGCCAGCCGTCCTGGGTGGGGCAGATCTAGCAATCAGCCCCAGCATTTT. Translating it yields CASRPGWGRSSNQPQHF.

DNA of the CDR3: TGTGCCAGCAGCGCAGCGACAAGCTCCTACAATGAGCAGTTCTTC. The encoded protein is CASSAATSSYNEQFF. The J gene is TRBJ2-1, the V gene TRBV11-2; D is uncertain. Germline assignment: CDR1 SGHAT and CDR2 FQNNGV. V lost 5 bases, J lost 0 bases, and 11 bases lay in between. The CDR3 loop spans 15 amino acids. Looking up the rest from reference TRBV11-2 and TRBJ2-1 gives the full variable domain: EAGVAQSPRYKIIEKRQSVAFWCNPISGHATLYWYQQILGQGPKLLIQFQNNGVVDDSQLPKDRFSAERLKGVDSTLKIQPAKLEDSAVYLCASSAATSSYNEQFFGPGTRLTVL.

The chain links TRBV28 to TRBJ2-3; D is unresolved. Deletions cut 6 bases from V and 2 bases from J, with 6 bases between. CDR1 MDHEN and CDR2 SYDVKM come from the germline V gene. The CDR3 runs 12 residues. The CDR3 loop is CASSRDTDTQYF. The DNA of the CDR3 is TGTGCCAGCAGCCGAGACACAGATACGCAGTATTTT. Filled out from reference TRBV28 and TRBJ2-3, the complete variable domain reads DVKVTQSSRYLVKRTGEKVFLECVQDMDHENMFWYRQDPGLGLRLIYFSYDVKMKEKGDIPEGYSVSREKKERFSLILESASTNQTSMYLCASSRDTDTQYFGPGTRLTVL.